This TCR beta chain was obtained from a study of T cells expressing NK-cell markers. The wider study: Researchers got TCR beta repertoires out of sorted CD3+CD56+NKG2C+, CD3+CD56+NKG2C- and CD3+CD56-NKG2C+ T cells. Overall study results and limits: These clonotypes also led the CD3+CD56-NKG2C+ fraction in a few donors. Whether expanded NKG2C+ T cell clones recognized HCMV stayed uncertain.

TCRdb reprocessed the 5' RACE reads and keeps a single row for each CDR3 protein, giving no DNA. Its table lists 350,000 to 450,000 distinct CDR3 sequences. CDR3 length: 16 residues. Comments on this clonotype: No antigen is known for it.

The sequence derives from a man aged 18-75 years in good health. The sample taken for sequencing was blood T cells: a sorted CD56 or NKG2C T cell subset, CD4+ or CD8+ T cells, or bulk PBMC T cells (not recorded which). The chain recombines TRBV12-3 or TRBV12-4 with TRBJ1-2; lacking DNA, the TRBD1 call made by TCRdb goes unchecked. The CDR3 region is CASSRDGLFTNYGYTF.